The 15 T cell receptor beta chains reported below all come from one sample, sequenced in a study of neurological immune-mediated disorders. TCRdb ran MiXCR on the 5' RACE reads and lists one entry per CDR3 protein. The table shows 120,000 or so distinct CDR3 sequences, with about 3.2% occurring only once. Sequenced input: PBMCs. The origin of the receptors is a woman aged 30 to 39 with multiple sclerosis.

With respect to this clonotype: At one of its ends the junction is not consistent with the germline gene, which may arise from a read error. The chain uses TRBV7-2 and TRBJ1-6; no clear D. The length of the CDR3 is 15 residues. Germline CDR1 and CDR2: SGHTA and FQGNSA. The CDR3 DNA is TGTGCCAGCAGCTTAGATAGGGTGGGGAATTCAACCCTCAACTTT. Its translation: CASSLDRVGNSTLNF.

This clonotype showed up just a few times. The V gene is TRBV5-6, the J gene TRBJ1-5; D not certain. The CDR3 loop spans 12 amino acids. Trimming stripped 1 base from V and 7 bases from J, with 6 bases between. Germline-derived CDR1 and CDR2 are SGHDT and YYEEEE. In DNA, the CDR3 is TGTGCCAGCAGCTTGATCGGCCAGCCCCAGCATTTT. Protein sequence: CASSLIGQPQHF.

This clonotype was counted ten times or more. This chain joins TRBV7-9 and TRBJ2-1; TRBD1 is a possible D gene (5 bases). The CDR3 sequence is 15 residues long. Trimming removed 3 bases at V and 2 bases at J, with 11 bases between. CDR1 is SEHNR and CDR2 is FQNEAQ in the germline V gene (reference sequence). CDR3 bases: TGTGCCAGCAGCTTGACAGACCAGACCTACAATGAGCAGTTCTTC. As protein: CASSLTDQTYNEQFF.

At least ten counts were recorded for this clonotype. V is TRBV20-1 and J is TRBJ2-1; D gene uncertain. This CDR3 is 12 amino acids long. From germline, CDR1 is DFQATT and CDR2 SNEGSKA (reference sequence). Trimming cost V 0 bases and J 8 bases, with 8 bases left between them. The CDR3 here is CSAREGWYEQFF. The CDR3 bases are TGCAGTGCTAGAGAGGGTTGGTATGAGCAGTTCTTC.

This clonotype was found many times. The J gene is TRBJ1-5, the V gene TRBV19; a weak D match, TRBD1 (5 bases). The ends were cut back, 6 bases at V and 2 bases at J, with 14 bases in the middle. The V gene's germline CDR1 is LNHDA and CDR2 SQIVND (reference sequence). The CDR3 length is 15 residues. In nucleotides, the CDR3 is TGTGCCAGTAGCAGCCCGGGCAGGGGCAATCAGCCCCAGCATTTT. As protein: CASSSPGRGNQPQHF.

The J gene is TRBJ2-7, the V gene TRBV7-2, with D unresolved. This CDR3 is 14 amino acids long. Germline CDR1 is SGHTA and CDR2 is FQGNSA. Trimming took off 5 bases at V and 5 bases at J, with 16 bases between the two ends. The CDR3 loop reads CASSASLGIHEQYF. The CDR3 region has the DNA TGTGCCAGCAGCGCGTCGTTAGGAATTCACGAGCAGTACTTC.

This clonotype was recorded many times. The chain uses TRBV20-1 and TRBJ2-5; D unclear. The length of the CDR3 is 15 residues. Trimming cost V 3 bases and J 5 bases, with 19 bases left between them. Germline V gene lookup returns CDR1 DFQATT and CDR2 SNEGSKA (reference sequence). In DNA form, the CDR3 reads TGCAGTGCTAGCCCCACGGATCCCTATCGGGAGACCCAGTACTTC. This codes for CSASPTDPYRETQYF.

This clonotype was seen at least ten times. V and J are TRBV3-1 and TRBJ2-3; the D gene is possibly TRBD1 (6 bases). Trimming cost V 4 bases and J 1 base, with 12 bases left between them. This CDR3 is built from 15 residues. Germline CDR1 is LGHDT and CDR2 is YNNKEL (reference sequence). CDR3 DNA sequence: TGTGCCAGCAGCCCACAGGGCGGAGGCACAGATACGCAGTATTTT. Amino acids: CASSPQGGGTDTQYF.

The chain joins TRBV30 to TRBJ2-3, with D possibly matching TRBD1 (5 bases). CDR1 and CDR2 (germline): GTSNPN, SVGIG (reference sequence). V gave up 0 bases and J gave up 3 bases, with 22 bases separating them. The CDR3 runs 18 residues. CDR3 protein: CAWSVHPSTENKTDTQYF. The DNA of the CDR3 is TGTGCCTGGAGTGTACACCCCTCGACAGAGAACAAAACAGATACGCAGTATTTT.

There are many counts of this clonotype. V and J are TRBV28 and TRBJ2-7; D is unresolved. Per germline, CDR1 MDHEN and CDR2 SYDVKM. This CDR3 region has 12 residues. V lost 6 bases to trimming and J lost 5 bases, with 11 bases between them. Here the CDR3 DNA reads TGTGCCAGCAGCGGTATTCGCGACGAGCAGTACTTC. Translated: CASSGIRDEQYF.

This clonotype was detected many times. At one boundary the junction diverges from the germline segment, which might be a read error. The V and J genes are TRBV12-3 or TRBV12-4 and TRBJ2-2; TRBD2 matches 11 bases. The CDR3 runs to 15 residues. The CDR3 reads CASRLAGGDTGELFF. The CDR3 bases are TGTGCCAGCAGATTAGCGGGGGGGGACACCGGGGAGCTGTTTTTT.

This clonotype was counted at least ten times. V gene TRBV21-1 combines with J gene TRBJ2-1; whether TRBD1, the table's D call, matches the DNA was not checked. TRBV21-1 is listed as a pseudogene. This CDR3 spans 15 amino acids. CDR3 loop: CASSRVQGWGNEQFF. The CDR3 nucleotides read TGTGCCAGCAGCAGAGTACAGGGTTGGGGGAATGAGCAGTTCTTC.

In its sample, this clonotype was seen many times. The CDR3 loop reads CATSDEQGLVRYF. In nucleotides, the CDR3 is TGTGCCACCAGTGATGAGCAGGGTTTGGTTCGGTACTTC. The rearrangement uses TRBV24-1 and TRBJ2-7, with D possibly matching TRBD1 (5 bases). The V end was cut by 3 bases, the J end by 12 bases, with 17 bases between. The CDR3 is 13 amino acids. Germline assignment: CDR1 KGHDR and CDR2 SFDVKD.

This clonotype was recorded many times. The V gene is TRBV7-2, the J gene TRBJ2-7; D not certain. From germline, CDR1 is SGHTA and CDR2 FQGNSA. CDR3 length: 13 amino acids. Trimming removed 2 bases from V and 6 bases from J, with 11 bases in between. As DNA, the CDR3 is TGTGCCAGCAGCTTACGGTCCGGGCGCGAGCAGTACTTC. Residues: CASSLRSGREQYF.

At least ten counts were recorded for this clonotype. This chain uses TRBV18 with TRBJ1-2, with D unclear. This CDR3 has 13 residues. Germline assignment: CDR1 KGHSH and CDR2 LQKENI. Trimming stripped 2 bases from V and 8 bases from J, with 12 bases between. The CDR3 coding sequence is TGTGCCAGCTCACCATCTGACACACGGGGCTACACCTTC. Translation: CASSPSDTRGYTF.